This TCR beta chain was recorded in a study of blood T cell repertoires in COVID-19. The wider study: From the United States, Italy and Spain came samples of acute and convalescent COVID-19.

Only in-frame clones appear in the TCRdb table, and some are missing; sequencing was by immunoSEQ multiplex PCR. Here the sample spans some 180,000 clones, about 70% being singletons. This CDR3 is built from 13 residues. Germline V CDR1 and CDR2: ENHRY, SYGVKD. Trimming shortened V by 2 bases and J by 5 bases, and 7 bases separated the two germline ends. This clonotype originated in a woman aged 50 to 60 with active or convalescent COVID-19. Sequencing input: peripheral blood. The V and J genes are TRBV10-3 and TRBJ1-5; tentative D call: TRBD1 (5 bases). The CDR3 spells CAISEGADQPQHF. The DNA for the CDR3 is TGTGCCATCAGTGAGGGGGCCGATCAGCCCCAGCATTTT.